This record concerns one T cell receptor beta chain sequence. The germline V gene encodes CDR1 MNHEY and CDR2 SVGAGI. The CDR3 is made up of 15 amino acids. V shed 5 bases and J 3 bases; nucleotides not matched to a gene: 4. The sample belongs to a study of blood T cell repertoires in COVID-19. About the research overall: Collection of acute and convalescent COVID-19 samples took place in the United States, Italy and Spain. The cDNA or gDNA used as material had been derived from T cells, B-cell-depleted T cells, or PBMCs.

As processed by the authors: Nucleated cell number was recorded as an estimate derived from reference gene primer amplification. Profiled with immunoSEQ multiplex PCR; TCRdb holds only in-frame clones, not every one. V, J and clone size are taken as reported in that table, and D and trimming were inferred from the DNA itself. The sample lists 200,000 to 300,000 clones; approximately 86% were seen once. Sequencing input: peripheral blood. This clonotype was obtained from a man aged 40-49 years who had recovered from COVID-19. The V gene is TRBV6-5, the J gene TRBJ2-5; 12 bases align to TRBD2. CDR3 loop: CASSQRLAGEETQYF. DNA of the CDR3: TGTGCCAGCAGTCAACGACTAGCGGGGGAAGAGACCCAGTACTTC.